This TCR beta chain is from a study of shared clonotypes between healthy human individuals. The overall study: Each donor's CD8 memory used one plate, CD8 naive two, each CD4 subset three.

Germline V CDR1 and CDR2: MNHEY, SVGAGI. V was pared by 4 bases and J by 3 bases, with 7 bases between. CDR3 length: 13 amino acids. With respect to this clone: Its antigen is still unknown. Other DNA variants within this sample encode the same CDR3.

TCRdb keeps only in-frame clones here, not all; method: immunoSEQ multiplex PCR. Among more than 2,000,000 clones listed, 80% to 95% were seen once. General study results and limits: What naive subsets generally showed was a larger estimated richness than memory subsets showed.

This sequence originates from a man between 18 and 35 years old in good health. Some clones in this sample may be carry-over from other donors' samples. Material: naive CD4+ T cells from PBMCs. Subset here: CD45RA+ positively selected. The chain employs TRBV6-5 and TRBJ2-1; D uncertain. The CDR3 sequence is CASSSLGYNEQFF. The CDR3 bases are TGTGCCAGCAGTTCCCTAGGCTACAATGAGCAGTTCTTC.